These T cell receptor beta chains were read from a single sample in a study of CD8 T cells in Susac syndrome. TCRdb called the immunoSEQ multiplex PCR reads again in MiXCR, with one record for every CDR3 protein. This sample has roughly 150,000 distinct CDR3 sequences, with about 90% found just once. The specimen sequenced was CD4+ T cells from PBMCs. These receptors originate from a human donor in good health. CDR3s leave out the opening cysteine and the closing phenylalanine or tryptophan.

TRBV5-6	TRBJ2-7	ASRDSGAPLVSRYEQY
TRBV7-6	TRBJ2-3	ASSGTGTTQY
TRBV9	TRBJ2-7	ASSPGQGNWAGDYEQY
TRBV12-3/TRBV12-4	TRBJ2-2	ASSLGLAGTGELF
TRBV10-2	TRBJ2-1	AIGTGLGNEQF
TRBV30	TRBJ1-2	AWSPPAGHPPNYGYT
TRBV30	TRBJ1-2	AWSVNVYGYT
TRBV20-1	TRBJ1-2	SGGPGASYGYT
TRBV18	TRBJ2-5	ASSETGVGETQY
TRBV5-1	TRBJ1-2	ASSLGGTNYGYT
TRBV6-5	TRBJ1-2	ASSGPGARYGYT
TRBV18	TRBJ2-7	ASSPRGEQY
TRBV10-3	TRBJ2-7	AISESNGGGKQY
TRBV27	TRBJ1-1	ASSLVGRKKAF
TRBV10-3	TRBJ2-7	AISSGGNSYEQY
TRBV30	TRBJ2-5	ACRPQETQY
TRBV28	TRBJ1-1	ASRTWTVANTEAF
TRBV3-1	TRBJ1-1	ASSQQGLNTEAF
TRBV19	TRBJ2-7	ASSPRHPYEQY
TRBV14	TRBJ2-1	ASSRWETGGYNEQF
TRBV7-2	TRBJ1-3	ASSFQGIGNTIY
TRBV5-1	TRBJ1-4	ASSTRGPEEKLF
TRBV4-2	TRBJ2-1	ASSQDPSGGNNEQF
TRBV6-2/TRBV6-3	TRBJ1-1	ASRWTGTEAF
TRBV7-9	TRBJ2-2	ASRPTGIGELF
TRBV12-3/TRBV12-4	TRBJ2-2	ASSLRLQTGELF
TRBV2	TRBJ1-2	ASAVTNYGYT
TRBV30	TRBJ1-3	AWKWGFGNTIY
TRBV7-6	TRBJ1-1	ASSRDTNTEAF
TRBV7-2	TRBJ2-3	ASSLAGGPTDTQY
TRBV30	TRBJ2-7	AWSADRYEQY
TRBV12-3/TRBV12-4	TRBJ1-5	ASSLVNQPQH
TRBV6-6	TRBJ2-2	ASSRDTGELF
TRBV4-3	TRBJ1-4	ASSQQGRGEKLF
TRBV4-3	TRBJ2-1	ASSQKRSSYNEQF
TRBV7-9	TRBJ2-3	ASSPLGGAGFTDTQY
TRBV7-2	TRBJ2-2	ASSLASGPFTGELF
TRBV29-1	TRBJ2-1	SVEMGTASSYNEQF
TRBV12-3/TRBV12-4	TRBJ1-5	ASSLDRVVQPQH
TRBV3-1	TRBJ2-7	ASSRRTEAYEQY
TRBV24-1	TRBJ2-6	ATSLPESQTPSLVLT
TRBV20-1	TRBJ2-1	SATRTSIGYNEQF
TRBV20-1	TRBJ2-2	SALGPVNTGELF
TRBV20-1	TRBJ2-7	SARDRDGIRYEQY
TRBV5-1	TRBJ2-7	ASSLLAGGNSYEQY
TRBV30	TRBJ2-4	AWSGRIQY
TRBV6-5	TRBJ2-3	ASSRDIRTDTQY
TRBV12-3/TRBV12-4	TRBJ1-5	ASSPGHPMNQPQH